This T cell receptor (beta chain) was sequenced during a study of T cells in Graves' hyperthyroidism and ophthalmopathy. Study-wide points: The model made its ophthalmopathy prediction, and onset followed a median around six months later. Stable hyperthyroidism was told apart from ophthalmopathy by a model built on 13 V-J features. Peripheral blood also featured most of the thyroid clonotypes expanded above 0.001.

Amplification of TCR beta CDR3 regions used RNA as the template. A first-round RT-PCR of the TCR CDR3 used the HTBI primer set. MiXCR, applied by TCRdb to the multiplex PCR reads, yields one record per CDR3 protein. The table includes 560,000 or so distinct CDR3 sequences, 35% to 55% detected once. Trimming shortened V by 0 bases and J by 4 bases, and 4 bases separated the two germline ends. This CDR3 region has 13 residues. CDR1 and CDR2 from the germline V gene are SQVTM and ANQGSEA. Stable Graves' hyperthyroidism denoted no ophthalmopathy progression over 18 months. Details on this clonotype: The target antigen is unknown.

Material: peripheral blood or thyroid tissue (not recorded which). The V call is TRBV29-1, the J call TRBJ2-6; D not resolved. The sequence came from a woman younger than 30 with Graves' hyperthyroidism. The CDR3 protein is CSVEDRGANVLTF. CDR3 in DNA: TGCAGCGTTGAAGACAGGGGGGCCAACGTCCTGACTTTC. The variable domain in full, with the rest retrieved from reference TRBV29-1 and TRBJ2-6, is SAVISQKPSRDICQRGTSLTIQCQVDSQVTMMFWYRQQPGQSLTLIATANQGSEATYESGFVIDKFPISRPNLTFSTLTVSNMSPEDSSIYLCSVEDRGANVLTFGAGSRLTVL.